A single sample gave rise to the 7 T cell receptor beta chains below, sequenced in a study of blood T cell repertoires in COVID-19. Assay used: immunoSEQ multiplex PCR; TCRdb lists only in-frame clones, some missing. This table has tens of thousands of clones, 85% appearing once. Material for sequencing was peripheral blood. The receptor source for this set is a man aged 45-65 years with acute or convalescent COVID-19.

The V gene is TRBV19, the J gene TRBJ2-1; TRBD2 aligns across 13 bases. Unmatched junction bases numbered 8, after V lost 4 bases and J lost 8 bases. Germline CDR1 LNHDA, CDR2 SQIVND (reference sequence). The CDR3 contains 16 residues. DNA for the CDR3: TGTGCCAGTAGTACCGCCGGGACTAGCGGGAACTATGAGCAGTTCTTC. This gives the protein CASSTAGTSGNYEQFF.

The V and J genes are TRBV11-1 and TRBJ2-5; maybe TRBD1 (5 bases). The CDR3 runs to 13 residues. Germline V gives CDR1 SGHAT, CDR2 FQDESV (reference sequence). V dropped 1 base and J dropped 4 bases, with 7 bases sitting between them. The CDR3 sequence is CASSLGRGETQYF. CDR3 coding DNA: TGTGCCAGCAGCTTAGGAAGGGGAGAGACCCAGTACTTC.

The chain recombines TRBV7-3 with TRBJ1-2; 11 nucleotides agree with TRBD1. V shed 5 bases and J 4 bases; nucleotides not matched to a gene: 6. From germline, CDR1 is SGHTA and CDR2 FQGTGA. The CDR3 is made up of 15 amino acids. CDR3 DNA: TGTGCCAGCAGCCCAGGACAGGGGGCCTTCTATGGCTACACCTTC. The encoded protein is CASSPGQGAFYGYTF.

The rearrangement joins TRBV28 to TRBJ2-1, with a tentative D call TRBD1 (5 bases). V lost 8 bases and J lost 2, with 22 bases in between. The germline gives CDR1 MDHEN, CDR2 SYDVKM. CDR3 size: 17 residues. This CDR3 is CASRHVGGAPAYNEQFF. CDR3 nucleotides: TGTGCCAGCCGCCATGTGGGTGGGGCCCCGGCCTACAATGAGCAGTTCTTC.

For the CDR3, the DNA is TGCAGCGCGATGGGACAGGGCTATGGCTACACCTTC. Translating it yields CSAMGQGYGYTF. V and J are TRBV29-1 and TRBJ1-2, with 9 positions matching TRBD1. This CDR3 has 12 amino acids. Looked up from germline, CDR1 is SQVTM and CDR2 is ANQGSEA. Trimming at V came to 7 bases and at J to 4 bases, leaving 4 bases not matched to a gene. Filled out from reference TRBV29-1 and TRBJ1-2, the complete variable domain reads SAVISQKPSRDICQRGTSLTIQCQVDSQVTMMFWYRQQPGQSLTLIATANQGSEATYESGFVIDKFPISRPNLTFSTLTVSNMSPEDSSIYLCSAMGQGYGYTFGSGTRLTVV.

The gene calls are TRBV6-2 or TRBV6-3 and TRBJ1-3, with 7 bases lining up with TRBD1. CDR1 MNHEY and CDR2 SVGEGT come from the germline V gene. This CDR3 comprises 15 residues. After removal of 2 bases from V and 1 base from J, the junction contained 2 bases not matched to a gene. In nucleotides, the CDR3 is TGTGCCAGCAGTTACAGACAGGGATCTGGAAACACCATATATTTT. Residues: CASSYRQGSGNTIYF.

The sample holds a few counts of this clone. The V and J genes are TRBV14 and TRBJ1-3; D perhaps matches TRBD1 (6 bases). This CDR3 comprises 17 residues. Trimming removed 1 base from V and 0 bases from J, with 13 bases in between. In germline, CDR1 is SGHDN, CDR2 FVKESK. The CDR3 region has the DNA TGTGCCAGCAGCCAAGTATTCGGACAGAGCTCTGGAAACACCATATATTTT. Its translation: CASSQVFGQSSGNTIYF.